Each of the 15 T cell receptor beta chains below was sequenced from the same sample in a study of control samples from healthy donors and cancer patients. Some clones are missing from TCRdb's copy, which holds only in-frame ones; the method was immunoSEQ multiplex PCR. The data show 24,000 or so clones, approximately 85% seen once. The specimen sequenced was PBMCs. Receptor source: a man aged 55 to 70 with head and neck cancer.

This chain connects TRBV13 to TRBJ2-1, with TRBD2 matching 7 bases. CDR1 is PRHDT, CDR2 FYEKMQ, per germline (reference sequence). This CDR3 has 13 residues. V shed 0 bases and J 7 bases; nucleotides not matched to a gene: 0. The CDR3 nucleotides read TGTGCCAGCAGCTTAGGACTAGCGAATGAGCAGTTCTTC. Translation gives CASSLGLANEQFF.

The chain couples TRBV6-5 to TRBJ1-2; TRBD1 matches at 7 bases. Trimming removed 1 base from V and 8 bases from J; junction bases left unmatched: 7. The CDR3 extends over 14 amino acids. The germline V gene has CDR1 MNHEY and CDR2 SVGAGI. CDR3 region: CASSYYQGGSGYTF. As DNA, the CDR3 is TGTGCCAGCAGTTACTATCAGGGGGGCAGCGGCTACACCTTC.

The CDR3 reads CASSNRIPVMQDTQYF. The CDR3 coding sequence is TGTGCCAGCAGCAACCGTATTCCTGTCATGCAAGATACGCAGTATTTT. This rearrangement joins TRBV3-1 (or the pseudogene TRBV3-2) to TRBJ2-3, with D unresolved. Trimming stripped 5 bases from V and 5 bases from J, with 20 bases between. The germline V gene has CDR1 LGHDT and CDR2 YNNKEL (reference sequence). CDR3 size: 16 residues.

The chain couples TRBV7-9 to TRBJ2-5; 8 bases are a match to TRBD1. Germline CDR1 and CDR2: SEHNR and FQNEAQ (reference sequence). V dropped 1 base and J dropped 4; count of bases not matched to a gene: 11. The CDR3 sequence is 17 residues long. Here the CDR3 reads CASSLGRQGYTLETQYF. The CDR3 region has the DNA TGTGCCAGCAGCTTAGGGAGACAGGGGTACACCCTAGAGACCCAGTACTTC.

The chain is built from TRBV5-1 and TRBJ2-1; D remains unclear. Germline V gene lookup returns CDR1 SGHRS and CDR2 YFSETQ. CDR3 size: 16 residues. V lost 5 bases to trimming and J lost 0 bases, with 15 bases between them. The CDR3 protein is CASSRAPELSYNEQFF. CDR3 sequence (DNA): TGCGCCAGCAGTCGGGCCCCGGAACTCTCCTACAATGAGCAGTTCTTC. The whole variable domain, filled in from reference TRBV5-1 and TRBJ2-1, reads KAGVTQTPRYLIKTRGQQVTLSCSPISGHRSVSWYQQTPGQGLQFLFEYFSETQRNKGNFPGRFSGRQFSNSRSEMNVSTLELGDSALYLCASSRAPELSYNEQFFGPGTRLTVL.

This clone was seen only a few times. The V gene is TRBV4-1, the J gene TRBJ2-1, with TRBD2 as a possible D gene (5 bases). The CDR3 runs to 17 residues. Germline V lookup: CDR1 MGHRA, CDR2 YSYEKL. V was shortened by 0 bases and J by 5 bases, with 17 bases between the two germline ends. The CDR3: CASSQDRGLAEHNEQFF. CDR3 DNA: TGCGCCAGCAGCCAAGATCGGGGTCTAGCCGAGCACAATGAGCAGTTCTTC.

This clone was found a few times. The J gene is TRBJ2-5, the V gene TRBV4-1; possible D gene TRBD2, 6 bases. CDR1 and CDR2 from the germline V gene are MGHRA and YSYEKL. The length of the CDR3 is 14 residues. Trimming shortened V by 2 bases and J by 5 bases, and 12 bases separated the two germline ends. The CDR3 region is CASSQPGTGETQYF. CDR3 sequence (DNA): TGCGCCAGCAGCCAACCAGGGACTGGGGAGACCCAGTACTTC.

The chain carries TRBV13 and TRBJ2-6; 9 bases map to TRBD2. V lost 3 bases and J lost 2; bases outside the gene matches: 2. Germline loops: CDR1 PRHDT, CDR2 FYEKMQ (reference sequence). The CDR3 length is 16 residues. CDR3 bases: TGTGCCAGCAGCTTGGCGGGAGGGGCTGGGGCCAACGTCCTGACTTTC. This sequence encodes CASSLAGGAGANVLTF.

The chain combines TRBV5-5 with TRBJ1-1, with D maybe TRBD1 (5 bases). Germline V gives CDR1 SGHKS, CDR2 YYEKEE (reference sequence). V lost 4 bases and J 1 base, leaving 11 bases between the germline ends. The CDR3 loop spans 14 amino acids. The CDR3 is CASSHRSQNTEAFF. The CDR3 DNA reads TGTGCCAGCAGCCACAGGTCGCAGAACACTGAAGCTTTCTTT. The full variable domain, completed using reference TRBV5-5 and TRBJ1-1, is DAGVTQSPTHLIKTRGQQVTLRCSPISGHKSVSWYQQVLGQGPQFIFQYYEKEERGRGNFPDRFSARQFPNYSSELNVNALLLGDSALYLCASSHRSQNTEAFFGQGTRLTVV.

This clone was detected a few times. The rearrangement joins TRBV5-1 to TRBJ1-1; D uncertain. The CDR3 has 13 amino acids. Trimming pared 5 bases from V and 1 base from J, leaving 9 bases between. From germline, CDR1 is SGHRS and CDR2 YFSETQ. The CDR3 loop is CASRSDPNTEAFF. DNA for the CDR3: TGCGCCAGCAGGTCAGATCCGAACACTGAAGCTTTCTTT.

The chain joins TRBV12-3 or TRBV12-4 to TRBJ2-3; D might be TRBD2 (5 bases). This CDR3 spans 13 amino acids. Trimming took off 3 bases at V and 4 bases at J, with 8 bases between the two ends. In nucleotides, the CDR3 is TGTGCCAGCAGTTTGCGGGCCGCAGATACGCAGTATTTT. Protein sequence: CASSLRAADTQYF.

The chain uses TRBV19 and TRBJ2-3; 8 nucleotides match TRBD2. Germline V lookup: CDR1 LNHDA, CDR2 SQIVND (reference sequence). Trimming removed 5 bases from V and 5 bases from J; junction bases left unmatched: 6. This CDR3 contains 14 residues. Here the CDR3 reads CASSLPSGRDTQYF. The CDR3 nucleotides read TGTGCCAGTAGTTTACCTAGCGGGCGAGATACGCAGTATTTT.

The gene calls are TRBV19 and TRBJ1-2; no definite D call. This CDR3 has 13 amino acids. Germline V CDR1 and CDR2: LNHDA, SQIVND (reference sequence). V lost 1 base, J lost 5 bases, and 8 bases lay in between. CDR3 sequence: CASSIATDYGYTF. The CDR3 coding sequence is TGTGCCAGTAGTATAGCGACTGATTATGGCTACACCTTC.

V usage is TRBV4-1 and J usage is TRBJ1-1; perhaps TRBD1 as D (6 bases). Germline V lookup: CDR1 MGHRA, CDR2 YSYEKL. The V and J ends lost 1 base and 7 bases respectively, with 16 bases between them. The CDR3 length is 15 residues. This CDR3 reads CASSQAPGVGGEAFF. CDR3 bases: TGCGCCAGCAGCCAAGCGCCAGGGGTGGGTGGTGAAGCTTTCTTT.

The CDR3 DNA reads as TGTGCCAGCAGAACAGGGGGTTATGTGGACAATGAGCAGTTCTTC. It encodes CASRTGGYVDNEQFF. The rearrangement links TRBV6-5 to TRBJ2-1, with TRBD1 matching 8 bases. Germline trimming cut 6 bases from V and 5 bases from J; bases unmatched to any gene: 9. CDR3 length: 15 residues. Germline V CDR1 and CDR2: MNHEY, SVGAGI.